These 18 T cell receptor beta chains originate from one sample sequenced in a study of blood T cell repertoires in COVID-19. Only in-frame clones appear in the TCRdb table, and some are missing; sequencing was by immunoSEQ multiplex PCR. The repertoire holds 60,000 to 90,000 clones, with 70% to 90% as singletons. Sequenced input: peripheral blood. Receptors originate from a man aged 60 to 69 with COVID-19, enrolled during active disease.

The chain has TRBV18 and TRBJ2-5; maybe TRBD2 (5 bases). This CDR3 comprises 13 residues. V shed 6 bases and J shed 5 bases, with 13 bases lying between them. Germline CDR1 KGHSH, CDR2 LQKENI. CDR3 in DNA: TGTGCCAGCTCGATTATAAGGGAGGAGACCCAGTACTTC. Its protein product is CASSIIREETQYF.

The chain carries TRBV24-1 and TRBJ2-5; unclear D gene. V shed 4 bases and J shed 0 bases, with 5 bases lying between them. From germline, CDR1 is KGHDR and CDR2 SFDVKD. CDR3 length equals 13 residues. CDR3 bases: TGTGCCACCAGTGACAGAAACCAAGAGACCCAGTACTTC. It specifies CATSDRNQETQYF.

The chain employs TRBV10-2 and TRBJ2-7; D may be TRBD1 (6 bases). V was shortened by 8 bases and J by 3 bases, with 17 bases between the two germline ends. Germline CDR1 and CDR2: WSHSY and SAAADI. The CDR3 spans 14 residues. The CDR3 reads CASCVYVRGYEQYF. The CDR3 coding sequence is TGCGCCAGCTGTGTGTATGTCAGGGGCTACGAGCAGTACTTC.

The table lists this clone with a few counts. The rearrangement links TRBV9 to TRBJ1-3; maybe TRBD1 (6 bases). This CDR3 contains 15 residues. V lost 4 bases and J lost 2, with 13 bases in between. Germline values: CDR1 SGDLS, CDR2 YYNGEE. The CDR3 DNA is TGTGCCAGCAGCACCTTCGAGGGGGCTGGAAACACCATATATTTT. Protein product: CASSTFEGAGNTIYF.

The V and J genes are TRBV14 and TRBJ1-3; D not certain. The CDR3 runs 12 residues. Trimming left V 0 bases short and J 6 bases short, with 3 bases between. In germline, CDR1 is SGHDN, CDR2 FVKESK. This CDR3 is CASSQEANTIYF. DNA for the CDR3: TGTGCCAGCAGCCAAGAGGCAAACACCATATATTTT. Combining the CDR3 with reference TRBV14 and TRBJ1-3 gives the whole variable domain EAGVTQFPSHSVIEKGQTVTLRCDPISGHDNLYWYRRVMGKEIKFLLHFVKESKQDESGMPNNRFLAERTGGTYSTLKVQPAELEDSGVYFCASSQEANTIYFGEGSWLTVV.

The CDR3 bases are TGTGCCAGCAGTCGACAGGGGAATGGCTACACCTTC. Protein sequence: CASSRQGNGYTF. This rearrangement joins TRBV25-1 to TRBJ1-2; 8 nucleotides match TRBD1. The germline gives CDR1 MGHDK, CDR2 SYGVNS. V gave up 5 bases and J gave up 6 bases; unmatched junction bases: 2. The CDR3 covers 12 residues.

This chain connects TRBV5-1 to TRBJ1-1, with D possibly TRBD1 on 5 matching bases. The germline V and J ends were trimmed by 2 bases and 1 base, with 9 bases remaining between them. There are 14 residues in the CDR3. Per the germline V gene, CDR1 is SGHRS and CDR2 is YFSETQ. CDR3 amino acids: CASSFQGENTEAFF. CDR3 DNA: TGCGCCAGCAGCTTCCAGGGCGAGAACACTGAAGCTTTCTTT.

The V and J genes are TRBV27 and TRBJ1-1; D perhaps matches TRBD1 (6 bases). The V and J ends lost 5 bases and 5 bases respectively, with 18 bases between them. Germline CDR1 is MNHEY and CDR2 is SMNVEV (reference sequence). The CDR3 is made up of 15 amino acids. CDR3 nucleotides: TGTGCCAGCAGTCCCCCCCGGGGGGCCATAACTGAAGCTTTCTTT. It yields the protein CASSPPRGAITEAFF.

This chain joins TRBV19 and TRBJ2-5; D not certain. The CDR3 covers 14 residues. Germline V lookup: CDR1 LNHDA, CDR2 SQIVND (reference sequence). V lost 4 bases and J 4 bases, leaving 13 bases between the germline ends. For the CDR3, the DNA is TGTGCCAGTAGTACTGGGCAATCTCCAGAGACCCAGTACTTC. It specifies CASSTGQSPETQYF.

The V and J genes are TRBV7-2 and TRBJ1-2; 7 bases align to TRBD1. V shed 3 bases and J 9 bases; nucleotides not matched to a gene: 10. Germline V gives CDR1 SGHTA, CDR2 FQGNSA. This CDR3 has 14 amino acids. The CDR3 region is CASSLGRQGRSYTF. In DNA, the CDR3 is TGTGCCAGCAGCTTGGGGAGACAGGGCAGGAGCTACACCTTC.

The rearrangement joins TRBV6-2 or TRBV6-3 to TRBJ1-5, with 7 bases aligning to TRBD1. The V gene end was trimmed by 2 bases and the J gene end by 2 bases; junction bases not matched to a gene: 9. Germline CDR1 reads MNHEY; CDR2 reads SVGEGT. CDR3 length: 17 residues. The CDR3 spells CASSYAQGRPGNQPQHF. CDR3 nucleotide sequence: TGTGCCAGCAGTTACGCACAGGGGCGCCCAGGCAATCAGCCCCAGCATTTT.

This sequence joins TRBV30 and TRBJ2-7, with D possibly being TRBD2 (6 bases). Germline V gene data show CDR1 as GTSNPN and CDR2 as SVGIG (reference sequence). The germline V and J ends were trimmed by 4 bases and 0 bases, with 19 bases remaining between them. CDR3 length: 16 amino acids. CDR3: CAWTGAGLSNSYEQYF. For the CDR3, the DNA is TGTGCCTGGACCGGGGCGGGGCTCTCGAACTCCTACGAGCAGTACTTC.

J is TRBJ1-1 and V is TRBV2; TRBD1 might be the D (6 bases). Germline CDR1 SNHLY, CDR2 FYNNEI. Between the trimmed V and J ends, which lost 3 bases and 6 bases, there was a span of 11 bases. This CDR3 spans 13 amino acids. CDR3 nucleotides: TGTGCCAGCAGTGATAGTCGGACAGCTGAAGCTTTCTTT. Amino acids: CASSDSRTAEAFF.

The chain uses TRBV11-1 and TRBJ2-2, with D maybe TRBD2 (6 bases). Germline CDR1 SGHAT, CDR2 FQDESV (reference sequence). This CDR3 region has 16 residues. The ends were cut back, 8 bases at V and 0 bases at J, with 16 bases in the middle. CDR3 in DNA: TGTGCCAGCTCTTCTGCGGCGGGACCGAACACCGGGGAGCTGTTTTTT. As protein: CASSSAAGPNTGELFF.

This CDR3 is CASSELGGIGGYTF. The CDR3, as DNA: TGTGCCAGTAGTGAGTTAGGGGGCATTGGTGGCTACACCTTC. V usage is TRBV19 and J usage is TRBJ1-2; 7 bases are a match to TRBD1. The V segment lost 5 bases and the J segment 7 bases; nucleotides outside the gene matches: 10. The V gene's germline CDR1 is LNHDA and CDR2 SQIVND (reference sequence). The CDR3 consists of 14 residues.

The J gene is TRBJ2-1, the V gene TRBV7-3; tentative D call: TRBD2 (6 bases). This CDR3 is 13 amino acids long. Looked up from germline, CDR1 is SGHTA and CDR2 is FQGTGA. V lost 5 bases and J 10 bases, leaving 15 bases between the germline ends. CDR3 nucleotides: TGTGCCAGCAGCAATACGGGAGCAGGAGAGCAGTTCTTC. It translates to CASSNTGAGEQFF. The full variable domain, its missing parts supplied by reference TRBV7-3 and TRBJ2-1, is GAGVSQTPSNKVTEKGKYVELRCDPISGHTALYWYRQSLGQGPEFLIYFQGTGAADDSGLPNDRFFAVRPEGSVSTLKIQRTERGDSAVYLCASSNTGAGEQFFGPGTRLTVL.

This clone was picked up a small number of times. This chain uses TRBV4-1 with TRBJ1-5; perhaps TRBD1 as D (5 bases). The CDR3 is 19 amino acids. V gave up 6 bases and J gave up 4 bases, with 28 bases separating them. Germline-derived CDR1 and CDR2 are MGHRA and YSYEKL. CDR3 DNA sequence: TGCGCCAGCAGTCCTGCTGTCGGGATGGGGGGTAAGCTAAATCAGCCCCAGCATTTT. It codes for CASSPAVGMGGKLNQPQHF.

V gene TRBV19 combines with J gene TRBJ1-5, with TRBD1 identical over 7 bases. Trimming removed 10 bases from V and 2 bases from J; junction bases left unmatched: 5. The germline gives CDR1 LNHDA, CDR2 SQIVND (reference sequence). The CDR3 runs to 13 residues. CDR3 in DNA: TGTGCCATCAACAGGGGAGGCAATCAGCCCCAGCATTTT. This encodes CAINRGGNQPQHF.